This T cell receptor (beta chain) derives from a study of CD8 T cells in ankylosing spondylitis. As regards this clonotype: Its target is not known.

TCRdb processed the 5' RACE reads anew with MiXCR; each CDR3 protein has one entry. Among more than 600,000 distinct CDR3 sequences listed, 15% to 20% were seen once. V was clipped by 0 bases and J by 8 bases, with 19 bases between them. The germline V gene encodes CDR1 DFQATT and CDR2 SNEGSKA (reference sequence). The CDR3 has 15 residues. Study findings and constraints: Made up of 7 to 9 highly homologous variants, a TCR beta motif appeared characteristic of ankylosing spondylitis blood.

The chain couples TRBV20-1 to TRBJ1-2; D may be TRBD1 (6 bases). This TCR was recovered from a male donor with ankylosing spondylitis. The sample comprised blood, either unsorted or a sorted T cell fraction (not recorded which). The CDR3 bases are TGCAGTGCTAGAGATCCGGTCTGGGGGCTGAGCGGCTACACCTTC. It is translated as CSARDPVWGLSGYTF.